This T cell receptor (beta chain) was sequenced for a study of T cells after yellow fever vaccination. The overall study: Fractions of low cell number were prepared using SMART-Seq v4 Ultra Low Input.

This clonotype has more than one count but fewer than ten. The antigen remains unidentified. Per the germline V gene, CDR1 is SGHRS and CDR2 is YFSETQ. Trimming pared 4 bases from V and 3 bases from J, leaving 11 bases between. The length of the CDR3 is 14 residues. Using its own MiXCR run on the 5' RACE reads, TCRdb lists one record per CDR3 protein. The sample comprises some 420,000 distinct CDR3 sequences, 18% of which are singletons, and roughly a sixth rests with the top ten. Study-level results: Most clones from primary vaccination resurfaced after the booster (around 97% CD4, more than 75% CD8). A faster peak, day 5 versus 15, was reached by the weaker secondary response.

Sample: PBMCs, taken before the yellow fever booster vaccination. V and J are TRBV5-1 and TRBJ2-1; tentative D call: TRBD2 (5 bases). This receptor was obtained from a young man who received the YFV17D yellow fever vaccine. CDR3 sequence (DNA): TGCGCCAGCAGCCCCGGACTGATCTACAATGAGCAGTTCTTC. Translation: CASSPGLIYNEQFF.